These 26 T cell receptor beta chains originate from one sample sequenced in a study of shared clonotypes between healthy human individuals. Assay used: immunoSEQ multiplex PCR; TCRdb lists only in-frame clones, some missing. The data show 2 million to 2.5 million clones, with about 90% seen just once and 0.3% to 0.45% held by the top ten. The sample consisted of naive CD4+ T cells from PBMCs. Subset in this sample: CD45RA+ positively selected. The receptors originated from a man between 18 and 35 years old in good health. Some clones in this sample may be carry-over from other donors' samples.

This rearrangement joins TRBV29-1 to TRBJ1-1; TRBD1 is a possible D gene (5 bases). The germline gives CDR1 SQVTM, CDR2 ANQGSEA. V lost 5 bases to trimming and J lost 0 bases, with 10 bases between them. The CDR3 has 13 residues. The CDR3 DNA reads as TGCAGCGTTTTCCGACAGATGAACACTGAAGCTTTCTTT. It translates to CSVFRQMNTEAFF.

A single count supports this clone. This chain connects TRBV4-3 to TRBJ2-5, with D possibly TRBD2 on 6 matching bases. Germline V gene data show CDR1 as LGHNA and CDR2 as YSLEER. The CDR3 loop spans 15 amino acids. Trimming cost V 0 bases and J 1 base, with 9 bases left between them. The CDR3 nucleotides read TGCGCCAGCAGCCAAGATTGGACTACCCAAGAGACCCAGTACTTC. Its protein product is CASSQDWTTQETQYF.

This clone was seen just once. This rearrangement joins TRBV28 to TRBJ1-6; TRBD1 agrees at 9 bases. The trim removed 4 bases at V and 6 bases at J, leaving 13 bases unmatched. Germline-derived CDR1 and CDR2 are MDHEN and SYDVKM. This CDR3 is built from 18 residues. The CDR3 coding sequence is TGTGCCAGCAGTTCCCATGCCCCGACAGGGGGAGCTAATTCACCCCTCCACTTT. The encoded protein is CASSSHAPTGGANSPLHF.

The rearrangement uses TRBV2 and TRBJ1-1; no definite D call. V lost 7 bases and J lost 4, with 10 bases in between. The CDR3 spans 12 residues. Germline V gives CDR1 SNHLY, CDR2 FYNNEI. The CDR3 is CASTLGSTEAFF. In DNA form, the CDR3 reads TGTGCCAGCACCTTAGGGAGCACTGAAGCTTTCTTT.

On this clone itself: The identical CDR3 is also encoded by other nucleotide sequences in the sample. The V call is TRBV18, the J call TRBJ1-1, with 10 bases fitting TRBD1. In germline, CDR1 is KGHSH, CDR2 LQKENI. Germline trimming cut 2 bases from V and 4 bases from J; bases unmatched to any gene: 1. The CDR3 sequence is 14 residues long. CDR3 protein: CASSPDRGLTEAFF. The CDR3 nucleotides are TGTGCCAGCTCACCAGACAGGGGGCTCACTGAAGCTTTCTTT. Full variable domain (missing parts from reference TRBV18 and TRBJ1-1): NAGVMQNPRHLVRRRGQEARLRCSPMKGHSHVYWYRQLPEEGLKFMVYLQKENIIDESGMPKERFSAEFPKEGPSILRIQQVVRGDSAAYFCASSPDRGLTEAFFGQGTRLTVV.

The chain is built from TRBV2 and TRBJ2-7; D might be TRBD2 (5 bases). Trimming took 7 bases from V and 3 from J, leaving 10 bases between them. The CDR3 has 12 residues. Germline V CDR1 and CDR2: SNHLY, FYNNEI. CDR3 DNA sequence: TGTGCCAGCATGGGGAGCGTCTACGAGCAGTACTTC. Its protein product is CASMGSVYEQYF.

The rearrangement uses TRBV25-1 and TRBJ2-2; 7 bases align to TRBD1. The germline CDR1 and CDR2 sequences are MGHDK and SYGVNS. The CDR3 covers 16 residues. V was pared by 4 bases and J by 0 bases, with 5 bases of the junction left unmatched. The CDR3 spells CASSARQGSNTGELFF. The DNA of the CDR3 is TGTGCCAGCAGTGCACGACAGGGCTCGAACACCGGGGAGCTGTTTTTT.

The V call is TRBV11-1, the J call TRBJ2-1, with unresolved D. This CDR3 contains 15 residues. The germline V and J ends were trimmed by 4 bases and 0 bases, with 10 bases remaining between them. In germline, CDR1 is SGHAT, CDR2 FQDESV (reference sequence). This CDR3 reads CASSYLARSYNEQFF. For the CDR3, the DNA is TGTGCCAGCAGCTACCTTGCACGCTCCTACAATGAGCAGTTCTTC.

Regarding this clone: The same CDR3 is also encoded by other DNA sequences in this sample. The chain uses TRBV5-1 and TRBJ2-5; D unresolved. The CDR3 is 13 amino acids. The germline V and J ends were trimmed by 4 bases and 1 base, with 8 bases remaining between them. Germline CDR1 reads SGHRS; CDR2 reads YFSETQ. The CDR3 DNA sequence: TGCGCCAGCAGCCCCCGATCCCAAGAGACCCAGTACTTC. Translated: CASSPRSQETQYF.

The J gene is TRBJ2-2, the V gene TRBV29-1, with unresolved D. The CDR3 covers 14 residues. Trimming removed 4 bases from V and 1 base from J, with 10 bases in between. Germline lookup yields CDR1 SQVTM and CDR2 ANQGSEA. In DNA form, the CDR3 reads TGCAGCGTTGCGCCCATTAAGAACACCGGGGAGCTGTTTTTT. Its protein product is CSVAPIKNTGELFF.

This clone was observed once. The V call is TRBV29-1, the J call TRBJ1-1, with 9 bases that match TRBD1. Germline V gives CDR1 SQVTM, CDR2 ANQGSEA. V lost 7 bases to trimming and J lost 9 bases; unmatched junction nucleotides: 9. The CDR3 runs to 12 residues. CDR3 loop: CSATGGALQAFF. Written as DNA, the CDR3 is TGCAGCGCAACAGGGGGCGCGTTACAAGCTTTCTTT.

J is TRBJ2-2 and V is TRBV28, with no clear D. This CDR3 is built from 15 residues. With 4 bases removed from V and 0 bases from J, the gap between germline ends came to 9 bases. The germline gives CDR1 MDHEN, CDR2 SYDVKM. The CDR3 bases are TGTGCCAGCAGTTCCTCCGGACCGAACACCGGGGAGCTGTTTTTT. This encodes CASSSSGPNTGELFF.

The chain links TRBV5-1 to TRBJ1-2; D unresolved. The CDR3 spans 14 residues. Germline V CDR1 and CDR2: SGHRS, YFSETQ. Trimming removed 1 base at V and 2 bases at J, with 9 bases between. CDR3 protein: CASSLRQANYGYTF. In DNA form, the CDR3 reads TGCGCCAGCAGCTTGCGTCAGGCAAACTATGGCTACACCTTC. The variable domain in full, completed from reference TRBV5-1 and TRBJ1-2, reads KAGVTQTPRYLIKTRGQQVTLSCSPISGHRSVSWYQQTPGQGLQFLFEYFSETQRNKGNFPGRFSGRQFSNSRSEMNVSTLELGDSALYLCASSLRQANYGYTFGSGTRLTVV.

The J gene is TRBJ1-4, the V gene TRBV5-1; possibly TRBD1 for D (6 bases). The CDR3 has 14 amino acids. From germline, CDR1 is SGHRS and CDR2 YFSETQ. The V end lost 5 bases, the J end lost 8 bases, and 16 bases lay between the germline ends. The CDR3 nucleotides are TGCGCCAGCAGTTTTAGCAGGGGAAACGAAAAACTGTTTTTT. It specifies CASSFSRGNEKLFF.

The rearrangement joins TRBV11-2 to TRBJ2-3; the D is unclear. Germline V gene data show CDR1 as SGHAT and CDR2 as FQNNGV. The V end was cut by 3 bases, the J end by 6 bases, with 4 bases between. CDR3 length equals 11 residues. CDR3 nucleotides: TGTGCCAGCAGCTTCTACGATACGCAGTATTTT. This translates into CASSFYDTQYF. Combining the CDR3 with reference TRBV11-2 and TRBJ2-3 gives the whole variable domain EAGVAQSPRYKIIEKRQSVAFWCNPISGHATLYWYQQILGQGPKLLIQFQNNGVVDDSQLPKDRFSAERLKGVDSTLKIQPAKLEDSAVYLCASSFYDTQYFGPGTRLTVL.

CDR3 residues: CASSPDRVNEQFF. CDR3 DNA sequence: TGTGCCAGCAGCCCAGACAGGGTTAATGAGCAGTTCTTC. The rearrangement links TRBV7-8 to TRBJ2-1, with 7 bases identical to TRBD1. Unmatched junction bases numbered 5, after V lost 5 bases and J lost 7 bases. Germline V gene data show CDR1 as SGHVS and CDR2 as FQNEAQ. The CDR3 contains 13 residues.

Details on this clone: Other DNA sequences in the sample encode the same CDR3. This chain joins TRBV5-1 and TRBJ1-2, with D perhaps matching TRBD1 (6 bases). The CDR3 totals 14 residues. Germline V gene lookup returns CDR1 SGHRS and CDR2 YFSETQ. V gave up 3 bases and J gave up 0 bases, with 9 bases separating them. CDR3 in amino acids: CASSSGDSNYGYTF. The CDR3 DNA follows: TGCGCCAGCAGCTCAGGGGACTCTAACTATGGCTACACCTTC.

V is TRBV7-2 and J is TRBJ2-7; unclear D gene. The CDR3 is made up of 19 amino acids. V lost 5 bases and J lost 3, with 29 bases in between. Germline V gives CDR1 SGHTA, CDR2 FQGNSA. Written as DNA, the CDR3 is TGTGCCAGCAGCGCAGCCGGGTTTATGAGTCCAGAGACTTTCTACGAGCAGTACTTC. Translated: CASSAAGFMSPETFYEQYF.

The CDR3 loop reads CATSRDSGLQPQHF. CDR3 DNA sequence: TGTGCCACCAGCAGAGATTCAGGGTTGCAGCCCCAGCATTTT. The V gene is TRBV15, the J gene TRBJ1-5, with D tentatively TRBD1 (5 bases). CDR1 and CDR2 (germline): LNHNV, YYDKDF (reference sequence). CDR3 length equals 14 residues. Trimming cost V 0 bases and J 7 bases, with 10 bases left between them.

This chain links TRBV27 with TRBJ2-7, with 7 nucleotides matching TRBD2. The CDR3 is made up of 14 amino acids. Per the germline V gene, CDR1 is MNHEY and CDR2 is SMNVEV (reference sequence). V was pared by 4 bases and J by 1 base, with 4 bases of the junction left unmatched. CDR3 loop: CASSSTGGSYEQYF. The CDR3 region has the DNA TGTGCCAGCAGTTCGACGGGAGGTTCCTACGAGCAGTACTTC.

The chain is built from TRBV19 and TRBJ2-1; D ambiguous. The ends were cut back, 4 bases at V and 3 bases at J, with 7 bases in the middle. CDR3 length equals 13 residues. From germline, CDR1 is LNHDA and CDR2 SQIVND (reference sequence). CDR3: CASSTLLYNEQFF. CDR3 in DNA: TGTGCCAGTAGTACCCTCCTCTACAATGAGCAGTTCTTC. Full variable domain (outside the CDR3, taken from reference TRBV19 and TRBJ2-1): DGGITQSPKYLFRKEGQNVTLSCEQNLNHDAMYWYRQDPGQGLRLIYYSQIVNDFQKGDIAEGYSVSREKKESFPLTVTSAQKNPTAFYLCASSTLLYNEQFFGPGTRLTVL.

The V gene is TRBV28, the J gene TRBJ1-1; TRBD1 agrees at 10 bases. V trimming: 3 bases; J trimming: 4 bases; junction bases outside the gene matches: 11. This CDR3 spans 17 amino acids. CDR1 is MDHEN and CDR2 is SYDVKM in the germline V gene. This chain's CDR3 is CASSFWTGGRSSTEAFF. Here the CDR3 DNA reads TGTGCCAGCAGTTTCTGGACAGGGGGTAGGTCGTCCACTGAAGCTTTCTTT.

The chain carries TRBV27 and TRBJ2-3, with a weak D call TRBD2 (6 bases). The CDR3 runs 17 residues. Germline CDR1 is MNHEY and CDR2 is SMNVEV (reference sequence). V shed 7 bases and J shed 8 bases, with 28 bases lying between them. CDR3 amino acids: CASNDGTPLSALLTQYF. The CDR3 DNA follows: TGTGCCAGCAATGACGGGACTCCTCTCTCCGCCTTACTTACGCAGTATTTT.

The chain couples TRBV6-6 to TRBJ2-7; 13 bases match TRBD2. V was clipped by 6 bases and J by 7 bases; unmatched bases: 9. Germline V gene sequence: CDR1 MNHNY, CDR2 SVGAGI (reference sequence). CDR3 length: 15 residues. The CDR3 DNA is TGTGCCAGCAGACCGGGACTAGCGGGACTAGGTGAGCAGTACTTC. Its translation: CASRPGLAGLGEQYF.

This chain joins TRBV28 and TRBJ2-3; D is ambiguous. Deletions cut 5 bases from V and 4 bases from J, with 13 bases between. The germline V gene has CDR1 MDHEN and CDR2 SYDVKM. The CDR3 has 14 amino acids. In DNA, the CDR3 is TGTGCCAGCAGTCCCAAAGGTCCGGCAGATACGCAGTATTTT. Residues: CASSPKGPADTQYF.

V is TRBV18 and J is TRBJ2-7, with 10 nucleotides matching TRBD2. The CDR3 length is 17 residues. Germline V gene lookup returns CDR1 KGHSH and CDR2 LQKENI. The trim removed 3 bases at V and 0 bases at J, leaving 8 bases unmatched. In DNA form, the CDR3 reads TGTGCCAGCTCACCGACACCGGGACTAGCGTCCTCCTACGAGCAGTACTTC. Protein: CASSPTPGLASSYEQYF.